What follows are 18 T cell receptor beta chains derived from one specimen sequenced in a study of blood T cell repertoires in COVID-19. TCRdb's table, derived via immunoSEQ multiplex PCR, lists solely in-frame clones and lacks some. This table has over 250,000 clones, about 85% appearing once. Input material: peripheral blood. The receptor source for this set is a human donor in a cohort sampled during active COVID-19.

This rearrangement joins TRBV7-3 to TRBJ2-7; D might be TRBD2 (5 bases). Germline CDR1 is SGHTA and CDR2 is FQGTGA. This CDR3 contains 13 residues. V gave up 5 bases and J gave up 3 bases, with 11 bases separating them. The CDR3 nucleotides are TGTGCCAGCAGCCAAGGGAGAAACTACGAGCAGTACTTC. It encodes CASSQGRNYEQYF.

In nucleotides, the CDR3 is TGCGCCAGCAGCTTGCTGTCCTCAGCAGCGACCAACTATGGCTACACCTTC. This gives the protein CASSLLSSAATNYGYTF. This sequence joins TRBV5-1 and TRBJ1-2; D not resolved. This CDR3 contains 17 residues. Germline V gives CDR1 SGHRS, CDR2 YFSETQ. Between the trimmed V and J ends, which lost 1 base and 2 bases, there was a span of 18 bases.

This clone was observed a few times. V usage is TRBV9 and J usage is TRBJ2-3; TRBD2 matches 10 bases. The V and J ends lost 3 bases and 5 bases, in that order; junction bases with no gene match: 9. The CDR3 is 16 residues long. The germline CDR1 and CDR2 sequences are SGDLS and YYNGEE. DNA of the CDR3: TGTGCCAGCAGCGCCCATAGCGGGGGGATGGTAGATACGCAGTATTTT. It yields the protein CASSAHSGGMVDTQYF.

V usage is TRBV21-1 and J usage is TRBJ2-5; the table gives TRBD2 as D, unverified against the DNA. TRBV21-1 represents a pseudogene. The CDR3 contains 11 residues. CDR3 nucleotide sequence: TGTGCCAGCAGCCTTCAAGAGACCCAGTACTTC. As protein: CASSLQETQYF.

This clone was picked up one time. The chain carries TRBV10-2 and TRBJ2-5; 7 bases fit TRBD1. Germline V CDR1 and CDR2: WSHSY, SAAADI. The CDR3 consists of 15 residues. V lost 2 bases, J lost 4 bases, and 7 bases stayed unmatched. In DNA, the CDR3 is TGCGCCAGCAGTGAGACAGGGGCAATTTTAGAGACCCAGTACTTC. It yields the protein CASSETGAILETQYF.

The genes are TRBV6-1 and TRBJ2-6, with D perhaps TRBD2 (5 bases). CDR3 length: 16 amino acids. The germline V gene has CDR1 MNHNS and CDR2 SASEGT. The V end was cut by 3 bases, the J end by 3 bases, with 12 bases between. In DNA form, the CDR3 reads TGTGCCAGCAGTGATCAAGGAGGTGGTGGGGCCAACGTCCTGACTTTC. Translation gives CASSDQGGGGANVLTF.

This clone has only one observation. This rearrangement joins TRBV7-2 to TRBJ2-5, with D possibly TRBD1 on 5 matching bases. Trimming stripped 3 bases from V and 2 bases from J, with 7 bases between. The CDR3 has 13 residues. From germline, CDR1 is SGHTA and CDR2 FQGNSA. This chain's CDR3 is CASSLYRQETQYF. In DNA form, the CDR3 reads TGTGCCAGCAGCTTGTACAGGCAAGAGACCCAGTACTTC.

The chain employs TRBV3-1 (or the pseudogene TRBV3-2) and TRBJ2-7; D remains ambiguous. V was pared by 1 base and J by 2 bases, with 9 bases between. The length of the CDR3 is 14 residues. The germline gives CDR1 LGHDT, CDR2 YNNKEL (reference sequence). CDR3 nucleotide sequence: TGTGCCAGCAGCCAAGCGTTAGTAACCTACGAGCAGTACTTC. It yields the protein CASSQALVTYEQYF.

CDR3: CASKRAKGNQPQHF. Written as DNA, the CDR3 is TGTGCCAGCAAGCGGGCTAAGGGCAATCAGCCCCAGCATTTT. J is TRBJ1-5 and V is TRBV2; no firm D call. Germline CDR1 reads SNHLY; CDR2 reads FYNNEI. The CDR3 runs to 14 residues. V dropped 7 bases and J dropped 2 bases, with 12 bases sitting between them.

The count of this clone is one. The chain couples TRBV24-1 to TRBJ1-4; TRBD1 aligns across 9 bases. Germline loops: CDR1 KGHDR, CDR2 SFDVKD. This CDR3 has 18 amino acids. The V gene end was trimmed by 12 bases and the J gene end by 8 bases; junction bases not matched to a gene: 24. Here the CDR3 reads CAPLATEATGDREEKLFF. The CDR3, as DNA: TGTGCCCCTCTAGCGACAGAAGCTACTGGGGACAGGGAAGAAAAACTGTTTTTT.

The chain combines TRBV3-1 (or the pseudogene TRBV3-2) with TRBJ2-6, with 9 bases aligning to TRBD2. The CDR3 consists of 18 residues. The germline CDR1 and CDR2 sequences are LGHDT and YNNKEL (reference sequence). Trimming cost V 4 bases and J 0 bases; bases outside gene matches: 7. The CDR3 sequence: CASSPLAGVISGANVLTF. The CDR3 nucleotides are TGTGCCAGCAGCCCGTTAGCGGGGGTTATCTCTGGGGCCAACGTCCTGACTTTC.

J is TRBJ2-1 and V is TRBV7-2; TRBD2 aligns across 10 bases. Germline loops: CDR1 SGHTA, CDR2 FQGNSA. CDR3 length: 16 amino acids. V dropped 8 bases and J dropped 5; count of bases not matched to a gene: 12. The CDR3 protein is CASRMSGTSVNNEQFF. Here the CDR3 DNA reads TGTGCCAGCCGAATGTCGGGGACTAGCGTCAACAATGAGCAGTTCTTC.

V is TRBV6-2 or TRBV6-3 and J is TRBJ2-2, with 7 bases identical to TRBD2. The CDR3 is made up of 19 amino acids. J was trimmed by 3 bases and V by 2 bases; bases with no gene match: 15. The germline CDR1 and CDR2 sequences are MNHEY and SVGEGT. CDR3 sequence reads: CASSYVQGGAGWDTGELFF. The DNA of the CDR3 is TGTGCCAGCAGTTACGTTCAGGGCGGAGCGGGATGGGACACCGGGGAGCTGTTTTTT.

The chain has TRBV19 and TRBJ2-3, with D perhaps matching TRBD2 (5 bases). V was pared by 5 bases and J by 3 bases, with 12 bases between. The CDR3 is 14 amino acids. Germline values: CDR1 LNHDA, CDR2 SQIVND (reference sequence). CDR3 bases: TGTGCCAGTAGTCCCCGGAGAGGGACAGATACGCAGTATTTT. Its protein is CASSPRRGTDTQYF.

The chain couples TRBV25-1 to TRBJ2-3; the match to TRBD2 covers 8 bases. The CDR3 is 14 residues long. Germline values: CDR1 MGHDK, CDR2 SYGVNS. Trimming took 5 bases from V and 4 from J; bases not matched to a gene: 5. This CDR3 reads CASSPGLESDTQYF. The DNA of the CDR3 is TGTGCCAGCAGTCCGGGACTAGAATCAGATACGCAGTATTTT.

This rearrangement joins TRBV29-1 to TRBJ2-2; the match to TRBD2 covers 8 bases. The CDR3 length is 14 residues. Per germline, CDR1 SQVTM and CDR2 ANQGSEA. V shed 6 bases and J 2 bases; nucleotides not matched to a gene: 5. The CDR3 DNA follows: TGCAGCGTATGGACTAGCCATAACACCGGGGAGCTGTTTTTT. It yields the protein CSVWTSHNTGELFF.

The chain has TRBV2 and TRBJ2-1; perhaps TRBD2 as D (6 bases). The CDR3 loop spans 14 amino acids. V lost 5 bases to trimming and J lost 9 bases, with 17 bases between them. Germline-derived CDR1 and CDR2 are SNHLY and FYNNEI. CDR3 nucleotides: TGTGCCAGCAGTAAGGAGGGGCTGGCACTTGAGCAGTTCTTC. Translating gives CASSKEGLALEQFF. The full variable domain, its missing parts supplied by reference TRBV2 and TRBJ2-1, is EPEVTQTPSHQVTQMGQEVILRCVPISNHLYFYWYRQILGQKVEFLVSFYNNEISEKSEIFDDQFSVERPDGSNFTLKIRSTKLEDSAMYFCASSKEGLALEQFFGPGTRLTVL.

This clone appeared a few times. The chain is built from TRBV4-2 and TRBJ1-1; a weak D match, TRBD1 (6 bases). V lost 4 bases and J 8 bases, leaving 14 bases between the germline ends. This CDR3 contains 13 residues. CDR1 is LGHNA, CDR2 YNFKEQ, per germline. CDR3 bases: TGTGCCAGCAGCCCCACACAGGGCGGCGAAGCTTTCTTT. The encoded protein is CASSPTQGGEAFF.